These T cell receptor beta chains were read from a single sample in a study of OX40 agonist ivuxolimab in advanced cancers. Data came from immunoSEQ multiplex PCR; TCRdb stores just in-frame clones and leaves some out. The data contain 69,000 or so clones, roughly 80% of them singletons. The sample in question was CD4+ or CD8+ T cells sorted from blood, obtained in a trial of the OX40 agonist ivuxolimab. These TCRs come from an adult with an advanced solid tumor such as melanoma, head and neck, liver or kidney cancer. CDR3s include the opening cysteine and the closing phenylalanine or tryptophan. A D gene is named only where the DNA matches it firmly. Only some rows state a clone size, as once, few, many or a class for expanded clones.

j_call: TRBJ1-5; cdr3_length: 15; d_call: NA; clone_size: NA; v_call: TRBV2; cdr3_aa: CASSEGRAWNQPQHF; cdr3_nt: TGTGCCAGCAGTGAGGGCCGGGCCTGGAATCAGCCCCAGCATTTT
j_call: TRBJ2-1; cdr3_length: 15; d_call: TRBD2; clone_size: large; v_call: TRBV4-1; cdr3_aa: CASSPNPGLVAEQFF; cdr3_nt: TGCGCCAGCAGCCCAAACCCGGGACTAGTGGCTGAGCAGTTCTTC
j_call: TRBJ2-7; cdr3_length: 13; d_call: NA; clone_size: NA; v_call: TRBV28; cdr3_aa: CASSSWDGKQQYF; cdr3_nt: TGTGCCAGCAGTTCGTGGGACGGCAAGCAGCAGTACTTC
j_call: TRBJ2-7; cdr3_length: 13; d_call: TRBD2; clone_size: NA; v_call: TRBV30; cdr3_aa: CAWSAGGGYEQYF; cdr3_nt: TGTGCCTGGAGTGCTGGGGGGGGCTACGAGCAGTACTTC
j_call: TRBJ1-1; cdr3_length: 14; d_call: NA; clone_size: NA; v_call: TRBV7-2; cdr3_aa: CASNLAQGWSEAFF; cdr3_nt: TGTGCCAGCAATCTCGCTCAGGGGTGGTCTGAAGCTTTCTTT
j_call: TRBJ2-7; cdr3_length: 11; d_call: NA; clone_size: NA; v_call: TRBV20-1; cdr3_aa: CSALGLAEQYF; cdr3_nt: TGCAGTGCTTTGGGGCTAGCAGAGCAGTACTTC
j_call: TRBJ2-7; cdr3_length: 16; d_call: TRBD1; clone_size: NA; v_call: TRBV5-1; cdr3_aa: CASSLAGQGEKGEQYF; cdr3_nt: TGCGCCAGCAGCTTGGCCGGACAGGGGGAAAAAGGCGAGCAGTACTTC
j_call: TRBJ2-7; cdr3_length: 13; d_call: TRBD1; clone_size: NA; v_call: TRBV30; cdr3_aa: CAFSQDRGDEQYF; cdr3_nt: TGTGCCTTCTCCCAGGACAGGGGCGACGAGCAGTACTTC
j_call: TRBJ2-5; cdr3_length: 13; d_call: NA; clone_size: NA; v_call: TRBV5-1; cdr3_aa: CASSLNGEETQYF; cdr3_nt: TGCGCCAGCAGCTTGAACGGGGAGGAGACCCAGTACTTC
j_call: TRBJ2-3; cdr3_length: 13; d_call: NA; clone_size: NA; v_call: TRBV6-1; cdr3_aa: CASRVPLEDAQYF; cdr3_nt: TGTGCCAGCAGGGTACCGCTAGAGGACGCGCAGTATTTT
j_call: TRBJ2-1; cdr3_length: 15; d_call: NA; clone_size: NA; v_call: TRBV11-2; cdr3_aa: CASSFNPDGFNEQFF; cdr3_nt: TGTGCCAGCAGCTTCAATCCGGATGGGTTCAATGAGCAGTTCTTC
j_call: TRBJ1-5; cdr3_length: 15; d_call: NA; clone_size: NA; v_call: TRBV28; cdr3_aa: CASSLVAVSNQPQHF; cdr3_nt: TGTGCCAGCAGTTTAGTGGCAGTAAGCAATCAGCCCCAGCATTTT
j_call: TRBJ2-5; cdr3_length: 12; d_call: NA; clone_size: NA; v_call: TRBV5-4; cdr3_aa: CASKKTGETQYF; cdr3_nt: TGTGCCAGCAAGAAGACTGGGGAGACCCAGTACTTC
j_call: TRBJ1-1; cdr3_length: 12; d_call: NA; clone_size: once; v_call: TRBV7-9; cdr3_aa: CASSVAGTEAFF; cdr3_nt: TGTGCCAGCAGCGTAGCAGGGACTGAAGCTTTCTTT
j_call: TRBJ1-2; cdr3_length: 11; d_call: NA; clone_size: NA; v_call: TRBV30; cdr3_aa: CAVRLNYGYTF; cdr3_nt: TGTGCCGTAAGGCTGAACTATGGCTACACCTTC
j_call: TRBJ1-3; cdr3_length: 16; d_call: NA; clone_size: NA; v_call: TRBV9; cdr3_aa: CASSGREYGSGNTIYF; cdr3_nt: TGTGCCAGCAGCGGCAGGGAATACGGCTCTGGAAACACCATATATTTT
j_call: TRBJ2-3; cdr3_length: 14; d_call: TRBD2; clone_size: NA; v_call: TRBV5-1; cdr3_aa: CASSTRTSPGTQYF; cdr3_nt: TGCGCCAGCAGCACACGGACTAGCCCCGGTACGCAGTATTTT
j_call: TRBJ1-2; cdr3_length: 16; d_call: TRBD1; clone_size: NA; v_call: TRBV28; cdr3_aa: CASRRTGVITNYGYTF; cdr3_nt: TGTGCCAGCAGGCGGACAGGGGTAATTACCAACTATGGCTACACCTTC
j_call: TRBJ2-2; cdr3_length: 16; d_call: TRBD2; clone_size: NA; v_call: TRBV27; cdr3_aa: CASSLFSGSNTGELFF; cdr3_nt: TGTGCCAGCAGTTTATTTAGCGGGAGTAACACCGGGGAGCTGTTTTTT
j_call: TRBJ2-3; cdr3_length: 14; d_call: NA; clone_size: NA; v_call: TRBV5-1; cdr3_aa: CASSYFSGANTQYF; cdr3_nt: TGCGCCAGCAGCTATTTCTCAGGGGCAAATACGCAGTATTTT
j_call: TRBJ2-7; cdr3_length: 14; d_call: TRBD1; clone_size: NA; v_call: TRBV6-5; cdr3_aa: CASSYSGTGDEQYF; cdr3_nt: TGTGCCAGCAGTTACTCCGGGACAGGGGACGAGCAGTACTTC
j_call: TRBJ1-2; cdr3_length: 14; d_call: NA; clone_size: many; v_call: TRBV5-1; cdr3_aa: CASSLGEPGYGYTF; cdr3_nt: TGCGCCAGCAGCCTCGGGGAACCGGGGTATGGCTACACCTTC
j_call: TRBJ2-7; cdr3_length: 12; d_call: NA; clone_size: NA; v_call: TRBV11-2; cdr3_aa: CASSFLGYEQYF; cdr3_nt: TGTGCCAGCAGCTTCCTCGGGTACGAGCAGTACTTC
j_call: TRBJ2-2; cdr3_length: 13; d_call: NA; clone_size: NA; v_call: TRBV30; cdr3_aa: CAWSVLEAGELFF; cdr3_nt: TGTGCCTGGAGTGTACTTGAGGCCGGGGAGCTGTTTTTT
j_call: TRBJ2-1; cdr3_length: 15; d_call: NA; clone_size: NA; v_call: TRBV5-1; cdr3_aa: CASSLGSTGYNEQFF; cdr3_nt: TGCGCCAGCAGCTTGGGGTCCACAGGGTACAATGAGCAGTTCTTC
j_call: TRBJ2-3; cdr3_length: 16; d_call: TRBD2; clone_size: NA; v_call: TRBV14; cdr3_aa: CASSLGLAAGTDTQYF; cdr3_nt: TGTGCCAGCAGCCTGGGACTAGCGGCTGGCACAGATACGCAGTATTTT
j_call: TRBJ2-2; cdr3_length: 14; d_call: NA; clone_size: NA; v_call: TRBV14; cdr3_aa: CASSQVVNTGELFF; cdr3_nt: TGTGCCAGCAGCCAAGTCGTGAACACCGGGGAGCTGTTTTTT
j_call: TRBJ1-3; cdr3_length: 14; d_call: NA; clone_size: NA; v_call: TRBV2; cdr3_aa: CASSDRAAGNTIYF; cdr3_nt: TGTGCCAGCAGTGACAGGGCCGCCGGAAACACCATATATTTT
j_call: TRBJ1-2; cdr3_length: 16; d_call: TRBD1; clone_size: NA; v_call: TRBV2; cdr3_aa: CASSDPRGSPRNGYTF; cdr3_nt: TGTGCCAGCAGTGATCCCAGGGGGTCCCCGAGGAATGGCTACACCTTC
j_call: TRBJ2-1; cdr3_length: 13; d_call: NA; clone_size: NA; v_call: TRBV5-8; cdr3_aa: CASSEIRGDEQFF; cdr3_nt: TGTGCCAGCAGCGAGATAAGGGGCGATGAGCAGTTCTTC
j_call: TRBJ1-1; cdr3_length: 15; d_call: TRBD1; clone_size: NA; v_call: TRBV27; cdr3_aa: CASSSRDRLNTEAFF; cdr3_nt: TGTGCCAGCAGTTCCCGGGACAGGTTGAACACTGAAGCTTTCTTT
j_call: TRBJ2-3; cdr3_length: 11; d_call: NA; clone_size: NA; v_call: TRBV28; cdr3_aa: CASSVPDTQYF; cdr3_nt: TGTGCCAGCAGCGTTCCGGATACGCAGTATTTT
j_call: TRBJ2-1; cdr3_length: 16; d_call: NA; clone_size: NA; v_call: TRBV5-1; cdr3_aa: CASSLGLVPLPYEQFF; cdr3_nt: TGCGCCAGCAGCTTGGGCCTAGTACCACTACCGTATGAGCAGTTCTTC
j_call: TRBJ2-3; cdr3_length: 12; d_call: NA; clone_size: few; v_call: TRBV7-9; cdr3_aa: CASSLIGDTQYF; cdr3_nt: TGTGCCAGCAGCTTAATAGGAGATACGCAGTATTTT
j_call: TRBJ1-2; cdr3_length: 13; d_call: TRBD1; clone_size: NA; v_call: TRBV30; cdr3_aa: CACHPGGNYGYTF; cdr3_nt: TGTGCCTGCCACCCAGGGGGGAACTATGGCTACACCTTC
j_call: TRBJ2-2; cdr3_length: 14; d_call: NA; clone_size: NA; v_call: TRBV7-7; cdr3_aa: CASSLARESGELFF; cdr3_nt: TGTGCCAGCAGCTTAGCAAGGGAGAGCGGGGAGCTGTTTTTT
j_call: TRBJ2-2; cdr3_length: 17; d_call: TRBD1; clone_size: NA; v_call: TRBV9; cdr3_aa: CASSASRTGVNTGELFF; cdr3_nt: TGTGCCAGCAGCGCCTCCCGGACAGGGGTAAACACCGGGGAGCTGTTTTTT
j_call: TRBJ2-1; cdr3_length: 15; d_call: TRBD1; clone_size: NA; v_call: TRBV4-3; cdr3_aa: CASSPDRDSYNEQFF; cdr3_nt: TGCGCCAGCAGCCCTGACAGGGACTCCTACAATGAGCAGTTCTTC
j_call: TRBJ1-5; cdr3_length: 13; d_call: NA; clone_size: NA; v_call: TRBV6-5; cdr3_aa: CASHGYLNQPQHF; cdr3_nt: TGTGCCAGCCATGGGTACCTCAATCAGCCCCAGCATTTT
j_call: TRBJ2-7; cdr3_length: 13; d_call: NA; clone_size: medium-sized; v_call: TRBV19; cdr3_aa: CASSIEGGGEQYF; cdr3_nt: TGTGCCAGTAGTATAGAGGGGGGAGGCGAGCAGTACTTC
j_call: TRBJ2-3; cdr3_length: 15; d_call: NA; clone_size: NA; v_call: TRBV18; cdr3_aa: CASSRFSFGADTQYF; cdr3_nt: TGTGCCAGCTCACGCTTCAGCTTTGGTGCAGATACGCAGTATTTT
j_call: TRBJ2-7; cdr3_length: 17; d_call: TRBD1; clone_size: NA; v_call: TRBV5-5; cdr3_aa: CASSSKDRAFSSYEQYF; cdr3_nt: TGTGCCAGCAGCTCGAAGGACAGGGCCTTCAGCTCCTACGAGCAGTACTTC
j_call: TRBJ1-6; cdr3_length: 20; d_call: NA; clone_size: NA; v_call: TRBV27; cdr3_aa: CASSSPGGRHTSSYNSPLHF; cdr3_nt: TGTGCCAGCAGTTCACCCGGTGGCAGGCACACGAGCTCCTATAATTCACCCCTCCACTTT
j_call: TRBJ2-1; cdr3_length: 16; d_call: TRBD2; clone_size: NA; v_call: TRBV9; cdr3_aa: CASSLGLAASYNEQFF; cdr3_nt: TGTGCCAGCAGCTTGGGACTAGCGGCCTCTTACAATGAGCAGTTCTTC
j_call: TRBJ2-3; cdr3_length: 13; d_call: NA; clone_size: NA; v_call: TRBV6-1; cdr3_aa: CASGDLPTDTQYF; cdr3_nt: TGTGCCAGCGGGGACCTACCCACAGATACGCAGTATTTT
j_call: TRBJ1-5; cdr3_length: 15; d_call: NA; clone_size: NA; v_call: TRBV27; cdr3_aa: CASSLRSDGNQPQHF; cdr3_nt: TGTGCCAGCAGCCTCCGGTCCGACGGGAATCAGCCCCAGCATTTT
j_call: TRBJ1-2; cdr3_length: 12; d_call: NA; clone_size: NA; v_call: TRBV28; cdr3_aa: CASSPGGYGYTF; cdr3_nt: TGTGCCAGCAGCCCCGGGGGGTATGGCTACACCTTC